These 3 T cell receptor beta chains share one sample of origin, sequenced in a study of blood T cell repertoires in COVID-19. Assay used: immunoSEQ multiplex PCR; TCRdb lists only in-frame clones, some missing. The profile covers some 48,000 clones, with 88% appearing a single time and 3% to 3.5% taken by the ten largest. The material sequenced was peripheral blood. The receptors shown here come from a man aged 45-65 years with active COVID-19.

This clone was counted a few times. The chain joins TRBV13 to TRBJ2-5, with D perhaps TRBD2 (6 bases). The CDR3 is 14 amino acids. Germline V gene sequence: CDR1 PRHDT, CDR2 FYEKMQ (reference sequence). V was shortened by 5 bases and J by 5 bases, with 15 bases between the two germline ends. This CDR3 is CASSQEGLYETQYF. The DNA for the CDR3 is TGTGCCAGCAGCCAGGAGGGCCTTTACGAGACCCAGTACTTC.

The rearrangement uses TRBV7-2 and TRBJ2-3, with D tentatively TRBD2 (5 bases). Germline CDR1 reads SGHTA; CDR2 reads FQGNSA. The CDR3 contains 13 residues. With 6 bases removed from V and 5 bases from J, the gap between germline ends came to 12 bases. CDR3 sequence (DNA): TGTGCCAGCAGTCAATTCCGGGGAGATACGCAGTATTTT. It codes for CASSQFRGDTQYF.

This chain uses TRBV23-1 with TRBJ2-7; 12 nucleotides line up with TRBD2. TRBV23-1 is flagged as an ORF with uncertain function. CDR3 length equals 17 residues. The V gene end was trimmed by 0 bases and the J gene end by 1 base; junction bases not matched to a gene: 4. CDR3 nucleotides: TGCGCCAGCAGTCAATCGCAGACTAGCGGGGGTTCCTACGAGCAGTACTTC. It translates to CASSQSQTSGGSYEQYF.